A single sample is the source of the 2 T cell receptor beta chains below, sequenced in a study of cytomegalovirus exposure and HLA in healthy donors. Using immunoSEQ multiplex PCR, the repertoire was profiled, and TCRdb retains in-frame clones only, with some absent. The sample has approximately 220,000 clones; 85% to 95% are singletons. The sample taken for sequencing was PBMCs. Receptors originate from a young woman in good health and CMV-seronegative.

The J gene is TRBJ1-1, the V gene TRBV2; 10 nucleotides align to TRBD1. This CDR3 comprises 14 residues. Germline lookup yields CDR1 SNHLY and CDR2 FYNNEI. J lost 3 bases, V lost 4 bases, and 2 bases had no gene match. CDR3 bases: TGTGCCAGCAGTGGACAGGGGGCGCACACTGAAGCTTTCTTT. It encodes CASSGQGAHTEAFF.

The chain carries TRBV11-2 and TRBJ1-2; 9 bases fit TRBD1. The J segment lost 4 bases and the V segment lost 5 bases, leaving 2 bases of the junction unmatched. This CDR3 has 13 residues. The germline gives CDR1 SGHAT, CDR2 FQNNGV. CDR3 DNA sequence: TGTGCCAGCAGCCCGGGACAGGGCTATGGCTACACCTTC. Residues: CASSPGQGYGYTF.